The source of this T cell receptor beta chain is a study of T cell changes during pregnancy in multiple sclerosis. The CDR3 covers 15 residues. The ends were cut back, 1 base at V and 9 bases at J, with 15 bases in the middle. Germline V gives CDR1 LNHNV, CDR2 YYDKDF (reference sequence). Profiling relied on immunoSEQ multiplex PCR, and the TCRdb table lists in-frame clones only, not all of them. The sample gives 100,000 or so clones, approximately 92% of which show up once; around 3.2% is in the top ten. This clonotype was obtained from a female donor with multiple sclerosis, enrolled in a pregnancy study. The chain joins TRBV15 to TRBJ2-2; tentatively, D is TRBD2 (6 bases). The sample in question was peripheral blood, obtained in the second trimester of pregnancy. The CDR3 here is CATSRGGDSGRELFF. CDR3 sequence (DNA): TGTGCCACCAGCAGAGGGGGGGACTCGGGCCGGGAGCTGTTTTTT.